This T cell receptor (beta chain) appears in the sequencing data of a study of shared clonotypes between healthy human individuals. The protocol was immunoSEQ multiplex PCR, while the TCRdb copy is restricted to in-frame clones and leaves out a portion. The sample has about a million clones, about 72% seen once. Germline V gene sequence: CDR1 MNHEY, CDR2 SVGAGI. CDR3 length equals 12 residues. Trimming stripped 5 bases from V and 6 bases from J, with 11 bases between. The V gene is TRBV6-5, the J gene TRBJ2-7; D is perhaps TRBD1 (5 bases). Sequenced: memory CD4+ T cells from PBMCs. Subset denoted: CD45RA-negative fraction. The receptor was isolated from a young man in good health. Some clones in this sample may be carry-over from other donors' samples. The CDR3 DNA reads TGTGCCAGCAGTCCCGGCAGGGCCGAGCAGTACTTC. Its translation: CASSPGRAEQYF.